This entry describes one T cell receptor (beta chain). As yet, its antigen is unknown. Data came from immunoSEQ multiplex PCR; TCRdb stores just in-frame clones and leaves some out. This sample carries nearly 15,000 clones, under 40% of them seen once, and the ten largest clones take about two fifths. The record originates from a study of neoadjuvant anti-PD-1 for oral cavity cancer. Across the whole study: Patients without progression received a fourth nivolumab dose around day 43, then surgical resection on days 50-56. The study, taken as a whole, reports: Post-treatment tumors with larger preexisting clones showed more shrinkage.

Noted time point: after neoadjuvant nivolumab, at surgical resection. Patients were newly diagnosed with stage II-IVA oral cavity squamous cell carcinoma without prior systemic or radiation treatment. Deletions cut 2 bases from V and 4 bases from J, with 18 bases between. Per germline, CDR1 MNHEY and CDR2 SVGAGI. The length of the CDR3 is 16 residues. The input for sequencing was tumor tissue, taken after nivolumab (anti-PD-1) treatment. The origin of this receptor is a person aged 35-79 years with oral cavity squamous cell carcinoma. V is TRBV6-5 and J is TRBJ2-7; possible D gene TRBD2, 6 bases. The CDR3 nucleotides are TGTGCCAGCAGTTACGAACCGGAGGGAAGTATTTACGAGCAGTACTTC. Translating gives CASSYEPEGSIYEQYF.